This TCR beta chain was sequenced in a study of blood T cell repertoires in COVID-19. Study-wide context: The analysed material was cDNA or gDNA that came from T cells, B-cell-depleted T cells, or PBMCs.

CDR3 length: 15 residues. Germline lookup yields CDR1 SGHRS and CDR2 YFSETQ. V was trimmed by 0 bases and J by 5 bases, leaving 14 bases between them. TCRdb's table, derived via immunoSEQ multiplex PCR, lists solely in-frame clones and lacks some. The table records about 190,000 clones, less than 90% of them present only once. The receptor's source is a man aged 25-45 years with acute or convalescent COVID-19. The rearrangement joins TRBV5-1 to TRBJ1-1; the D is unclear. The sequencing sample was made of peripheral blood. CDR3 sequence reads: CASSLEVIGNTEAFF. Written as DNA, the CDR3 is TGCGCCAGCAGCTTGGAGGTCATCGGGAATACTGAAGCTTTCTTT.